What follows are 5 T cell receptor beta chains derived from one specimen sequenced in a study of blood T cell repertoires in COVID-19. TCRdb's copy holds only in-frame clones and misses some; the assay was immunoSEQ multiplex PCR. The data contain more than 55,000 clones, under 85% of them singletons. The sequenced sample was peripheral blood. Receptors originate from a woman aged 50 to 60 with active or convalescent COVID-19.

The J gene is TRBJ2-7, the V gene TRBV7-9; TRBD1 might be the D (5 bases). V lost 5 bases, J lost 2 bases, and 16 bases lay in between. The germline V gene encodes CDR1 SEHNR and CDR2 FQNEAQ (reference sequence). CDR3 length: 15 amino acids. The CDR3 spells CASSPGWAGTYEQYF. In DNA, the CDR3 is TGTGCCAGCAGCCCAGGGTGGGCAGGGACCTACGAGCAGTACTTC.

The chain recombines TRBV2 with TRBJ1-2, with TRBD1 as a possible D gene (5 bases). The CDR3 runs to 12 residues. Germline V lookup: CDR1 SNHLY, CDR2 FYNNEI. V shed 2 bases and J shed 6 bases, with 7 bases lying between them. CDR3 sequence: CASSERGNGYTF. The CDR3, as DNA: TGTGCCAGCAGTGAAAGGGGAAATGGCTACACCTTC. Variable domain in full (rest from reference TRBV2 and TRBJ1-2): EPEVTQTPSHQVTQMGQEVILRCVPISNHLYFYWYRQILGQKVEFLVSFYNNEISEKSEIFDDQFSVERPDGSNFTLKIRSTKLEDSAMYFCASSERGNGYTFGSGTRLTVV.

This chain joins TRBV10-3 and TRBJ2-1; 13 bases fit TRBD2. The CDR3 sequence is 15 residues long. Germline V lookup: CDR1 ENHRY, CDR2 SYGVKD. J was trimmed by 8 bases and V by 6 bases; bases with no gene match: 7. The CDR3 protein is CAIRSGTSGTHEQFF. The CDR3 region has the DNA TGTGCCATCAGGTCCGGGACTAGCGGGACTCATGAGCAGTTCTTC.

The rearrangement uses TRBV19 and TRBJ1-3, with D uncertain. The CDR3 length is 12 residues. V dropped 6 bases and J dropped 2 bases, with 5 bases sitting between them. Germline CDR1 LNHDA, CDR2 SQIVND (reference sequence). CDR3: CASSVAGNTIYF. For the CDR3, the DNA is TGTGCCAGTAGCGTTGCTGGAAACACCATATATTTT.

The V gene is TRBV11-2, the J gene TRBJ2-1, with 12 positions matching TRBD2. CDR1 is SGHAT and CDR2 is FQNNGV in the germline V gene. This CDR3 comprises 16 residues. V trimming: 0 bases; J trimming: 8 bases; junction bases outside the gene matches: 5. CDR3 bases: TGTGCCAGCAGCTTAGACGGACTAGCGGGACTTGATGAGCAGTTCTTC. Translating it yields CASSLDGLAGLDEQFF.